This T cell receptor beta chain came from a study of blood T cell repertoires in COVID-19. Germline V gene data show CDR1 as KGHSH and CDR2 as LQKENI. The CDR3 is 18 residues long. V trimming: 3 bases; J trimming: 3 bases; junction bases outside the gene matches: 10. Sequencing used immunoSEQ multiplex PCR; TCRdb keeps in-frame clones, though not all of them. The repertoire includes more than 300,000 clones, about 90% of them detected once, and about 10% sits in the top ten. Sequencing used peripheral blood. The genes are TRBV18 and TRBJ2-2; 10 bases fit TRBD1. This clonotype was sampled from a woman aged 25-40 years with COVID-19, enrolled during active disease. The CDR3 loop is CASSPIPPGQGYTGELFF. The DNA of the CDR3 is TGTGCCAGCTCACCCATACCCCCGGGACAGGGGTACACCGGGGAGCTGTTTTTT.